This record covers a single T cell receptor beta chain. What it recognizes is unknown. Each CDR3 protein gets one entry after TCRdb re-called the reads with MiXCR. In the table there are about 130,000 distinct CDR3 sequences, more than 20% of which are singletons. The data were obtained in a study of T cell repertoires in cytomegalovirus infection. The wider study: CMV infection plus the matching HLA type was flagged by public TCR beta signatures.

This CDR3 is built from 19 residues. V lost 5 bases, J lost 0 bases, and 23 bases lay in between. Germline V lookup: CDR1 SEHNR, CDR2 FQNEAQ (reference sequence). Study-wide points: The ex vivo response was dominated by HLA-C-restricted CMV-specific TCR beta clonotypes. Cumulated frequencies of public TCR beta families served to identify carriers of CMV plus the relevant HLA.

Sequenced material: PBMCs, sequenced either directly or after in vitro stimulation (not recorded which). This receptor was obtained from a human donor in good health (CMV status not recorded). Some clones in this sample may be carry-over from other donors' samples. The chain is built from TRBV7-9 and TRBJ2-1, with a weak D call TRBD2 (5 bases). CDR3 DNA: TGTGCCAGCAGCCCGCAAAGGTCCGCGGGCCCCAGCTCCTACAATGAGCAGTTCTTC. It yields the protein CASSPQRSAGPSSYNEQFF. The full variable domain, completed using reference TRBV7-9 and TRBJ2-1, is DTGVSQNPRHKITKRGQNVTFRCDPISEHNRLYWYRQTLGQGPEFLTYFQNEAQLEKSRLLSDRFSAERPKGSFSTLEIQRTEQGDSAMYLCASSPQRSAGPSSYNEQFFGPGTRLTVL.